This TCR beta chain was documented in a study of T cells in Graves' hyperthyroidism and ophthalmopathy. RNA transcripts served as the template for amplifying TCR beta CDR3 regions. The TCR CDR3 first-round RT-PCR relied on the HTBI primer set. One entry per CDR3 protein results from TCRdb running MiXCR on the multiplex PCR reads. The sample includes 310,000 or so distinct CDR3 sequences, about 18% of them seen just once. This clonotype was observed a few times. The sequencing sample was made of blood. This TCR was sampled from a woman aged 60-70 years with Graves' ophthalmopathy.

The CDR3 loop reads CSGGTESEAFF. The CDR3 bases are TGCAGTGGAGGGACAGAATCTGAAGCTTTCTTT. This chain joins TRBV20-1 and TRBJ1-1; 7 nucleotides agree with TRBD1. Per germline, CDR1 DFQATT and CDR2 SNEGSKA (reference sequence). Losses at the gene ends were 7 bases for V and 6 bases for J; bases not matched to a gene: 5. The CDR3 consists of 11 residues.